One T cell receptor (beta chain) is described in this entry. The antigen remains undetermined. This PCR relied on a set of 60 Vbeta primers and 13 Jbeta primers. In the study's own analysis: In a later analysis, the count reached about 80 million unique TCR beta chains, with around 10 million shared. The assay was immunoSEQ multiplex PCR, and TCRdb's table has in-frame clones only and misses some. V, J and clone size were drawn from that table, and D and trimming were deduced from the DNA. The sample shows under 70,000 clones, 60% to 80% of them seen only once. The entry originates in a study of cytomegalovirus exposure and HLA in healthy donors. Study context: Samples from HLA-typed donors yielded about 85 million unique TCRs in an early data release. General study results and limits: Later work showed greater clonal expansion in HLA-associated TCR beta chains than in equally common others. Follow-up analysis found HLA locus-dependent TCR association rates, highest for DRB1 and lowest for HLA-C.

CDR1 is LGHNA and CDR2 is YNFKEQ in the germline V gene. V was clipped by 0 bases and J by 6 bases, with 12 bases between them. The CDR3 contains 14 residues. The TCR was taken from a female donor in good health and CMV-seronegative. What was sequenced was PBMCs. The rearrangement joins TRBV4-2 to TRBJ2-7; no reliable D call. This CDR3 reads CASSQDHRVREQYF. DNA of the CDR3: TGTGCCAGCAGCCAAGATCATCGAGTCCGCGAGCAGTACTTC.